The T cell receptor (beta chain) under discussion was sequenced for a study of cytomegalovirus exposure and HLA in healthy donors. Turning to the study itself: The study's early data release held roughly 91 million unique TCRs from HLA-typed donors. Study observations and caveats: The study recorded over 150 TCR beta chains that were cytomegalovirus-associated. Exclusion applied to some V segments, including TRBV6-2 and TRBV6-3, as they were indistinguishable.

This clone appeared once. Its antigen is currently unknown. At collection, donors were nominally healthy, but unrecorded immune exposures were probable. The study ran its PCR with 60 Vbeta and 13 Jbeta primers. Generated by immunoSEQ multiplex PCR, the TCRdb table keeps only in-frame clones and is missing some. The data show some 94,000 clones, with just under 70% seen just once and more than 2.5% held by the top ten. The CDR3 has 15 residues. V shed 4 bases and J shed 5 bases, with 16 bases lying between them. Germline CDR1 SGDLS, CDR2 YYNGEE. Sequencing was performed on PBMCs. This TCR came from a man aged 50-60 years in good health and CMV-seronegative. The chain recombines TRBV9 with TRBJ2-1; the D is unclear. The CDR3 DNA is TGTGCCAGCAGCCTCGCGCCTCAACTCGACAATGAGCAGTTCTTC. It codes for CASSLAPQLDNEQFF.